These 10 T cell receptor beta chains came from one sample sequenced in a study of T cells in Graves' hyperthyroidism and ophthalmopathy. Amplification of TCR beta CDR3 regions used RNA as the template. HTBI primers were used for first-round RT-PCR of the TCR CDR3. TCRdb re-derived calls from the multiplex PCR reads in MiXCR, one entry per CDR3 protein. The table has around 700,000 distinct CDR3 sequences, roughly 20% seen once. Sequencing used blood. Receptor source: a woman in her fifties or sixties with Graves' hyperthyroidism that later progressed to Graves' ophthalmopathy.

The J gene is TRBJ1-6, the V gene TRBV5-1; weak D call: TRBD1 (6 bases). V lost 4 bases to trimming and J lost 8 bases, with 13 bases between them. The CDR3 covers 14 residues. The germline CDR1 and CDR2 sequences are SGHRS and YFSETQ. The CDR3, as DNA: TGCGCCAGCAGCGCCACAGGGAACTATTCACCCCTCCACTTT. Protein product: CASSATGNYSPLHF.

The table lists this clonotype with many counts. The rearrangement links TRBV13 to TRBJ2-1; D may be TRBD1 or TRBD2 (5 bases each). CDR3 length: 11 residues. Germline CDR1 and CDR2: PRHDT and FYEKMQ (reference sequence). V was cut by 5 bases and J by 11 bases, with 10 bases left in between. The CDR3 spells CASSPGPKQFF. The CDR3 DNA reads TGTGCCAGCAGCCCGGGACCGAAGCAGTTCTTC.

This clonotype was counted ten times or more. V and J are TRBV3-1 and TRBJ2-7; D gene ambiguous. Trimming removed 4 bases at V and 1 base at J, with 11 bases between. The CDR3 is 14 amino acids. Germline CDR1 reads LGHDT; CDR2 reads YNNKEL (reference sequence). CDR3 region: CASSPRARSYEQYF. DNA for the CDR3: TGTGCCAGCAGCCCTCGGGCGCGGTCCTACGAGCAGTACTTC.

The chain links TRBV13 to TRBJ2-3; 15 nucleotides align to TRBD2. This CDR3 region has 17 residues. Germline V lookup: CDR1 PRHDT, CDR2 FYEKMQ (reference sequence). V shed 2 bases and J 2 bases; nucleotides not matched to a gene: 2. In nucleotides, the CDR3 is TGTGCCAGCAGCTTAAGGACTAGCGGGGGGGCCACAGATACGCAGTATTTT. Translating it yields CASSLRTSGGATDTQYF.

This clonotype was recorded many times. The rearrangement links TRBV2 to TRBJ2-6; either TRBD1 or TRBD2 may supply D (5 bases each). CDR1 SNHLY and CDR2 FYNNEI come from the germline V gene. V was pared by 5 bases and J by 2 bases, with 7 bases between. The CDR3 totals 14 residues. The CDR3 spells CASSRGAGANVLTF. The CDR3 DNA follows: TGTGCCAGCAGTCGAGGGGCTGGGGCCAACGTCCTGACTTTC.

The chain joins TRBV6-1 to TRBJ1-2, with 7 bases identical to TRBD1. Trimming cost V 6 bases and J 0 bases; bases outside gene matches: 10. The CDR3 is made up of 16 amino acids. The germline V gene has CDR1 MNHNS and CDR2 SASEGT. The CDR3, as DNA: TGTGCCAGCAGGAACCCGGGACAGCCGACTAACTATGGCTACACCTTC. It yields the protein CASRNPGQPTNYGYTF.

The V call is TRBV6-5, the J call TRBJ1-5; D is undetermined. This CDR3 has 13 amino acids. Germline V gene data show CDR1 as MNHEY and CDR2 as SVGAGI. Trimming took off 4 bases at V and 4 bases at J, with 8 bases between the two ends. In DNA form, the CDR3 reads TGTGCCAGCAGTTCCGGGTGGAATCAGCCCCAGCATTTT. Translating it yields CASSSGWNQPQHF.

This clonotype was counted between two and nine times. The chain couples TRBV7-2 to TRBJ2-3; 8 bases line up with TRBD2. V shed 5 bases, J shed 4 bases, and the junction held 14 bases outside the gene matches. Germline values: CDR1 SGHTA, CDR2 FQGNSA. The CDR3 spans 17 residues. The CDR3 coding sequence is TGTGCCAGCAGCCCTCGGGCCCCGGGGGGGGGGGCAGATACGCAGTATTTT. Translating it yields CASSPRAPGGGADTQYF. Drawing the rest from reference TRBV7-2 and TRBJ2-3, the complete variable domain is GAGVSQSPSNKVTEKGKDVELRCDPISGHTALYWYRQSLGQGLEFLIYFQGNSAPDKSGLPSDRFSAERTGGSVSTLTIQRTQQEDSAVYLCASSPRAPGGGADTQYFGPGTRLTVL.

This clonotype was counted ten times or more. V gene TRBV2 combines with J gene TRBJ1-1, with 10 bases that match TRBD1. Unmatched junction bases numbered 4, after V lost 6 bases and J lost 6 bases. The CDR3 is made up of 13 amino acids. CDR1 is SNHLY and CDR2 is FYNNEI in the germline V gene. The CDR3 region has the DNA TGTGCCAGCAGCAGGGACAGGGGAGCTGAAGCTTTCTTT. Its protein product is CASSRDRGAEAFF.

CDR3 loop: CASGAGTDSYEQYF. The CDR3 DNA reads as TGCGCCAGCGGGGCGGGTACCGACTCCTACGAGCAGTACTTC. The V and J genes are TRBV5-1 and TRBJ2-7; D may match TRBD1 or TRBD2 (5 bases each). CDR3 length: 14 residues. From germline, CDR1 is SGHRS and CDR2 YFSETQ. The V gene lost 7 bases and the J gene lost 0 bases, with 14 bases spanning the gap.